These T cell receptor beta chains were read from a single sample in a study of blood T cell repertoires in COVID-19. The repertoire was sequenced with immunoSEQ multiplex PCR; TCRdb's copy has only in-frame clones and lacks some. Among 200,000 to 300,000 clones, roughly four fifths were seen once, and the ten largest hold 7.5%. Sample: peripheral blood. Receptor source: a woman aged 80 or older with COVID-19, enrolled during active disease. Both conserved end residues are part of each CDR3. The order of the fields is clone size, J gene, D gene, V gene, CDR3 protein, CDR3 DNA. The D gene is left open where the match is weak. Part of the rows lack a size; the others show once, few, many or a class for expanded clones.

clone size: .; J gene: TRBJ2-1; D gene: TRBD2; V gene: TRBV18; CDR3 protein: CASSPQGLAGGQGHEQFF; CDR3 DNA: TGTGCCAGCTCACCACAGGGACTAGCGGGAGGGCAGGGCCATGAGCAGTTCTTC
clone size: .; J gene: TRBJ1-1; D gene: .; V gene: TRBV7-3; CDR3 protein: CASSLNRVLNTEAFF; CDR3 DNA: TGTGCCAGCAGCTTAAACCGGGTCCTGAACACTGAAGCTTTCTTT
clone size: .; J gene: TRBJ1-2; D gene: TRBD1; V gene: TRBV2; CDR3 protein: CASSLDRSDGYTF; CDR3 DNA: TGTGCCAGCAGCCTGGACAGGTCCGATGGCTACACCTTC
clone size: .; J gene: TRBJ1-1; D gene: TRBD1; V gene: TRBV5-1; CDR3 protein: CASSLGQGAGTEAFF; CDR3 DNA: TGCGCCAGCAGCTTGGGGCAGGGGGCCGGCACTGAAGCTTTCTTT
clone size: few; J gene: TRBJ2-1; D gene: .; V gene: TRBV6-5; CDR3 protein: CASSYDASLTLNEQFF; CDR3 DNA: TGTGCCAGCAGTTACGATGCAAGCCTAACCTTAAATGAGCAGTTCTTC
clone size: .; J gene: TRBJ1-5; D gene: .; V gene: TRBV19; CDR3 protein: CASSLTVDRNFYSNQPQHF; CDR3 DNA: TGTGCCAGTAGTTTGACAGTGGACAGAAATTTTTATAGCAATCAGCCCCAGCATTTT
clone size: few; J gene: TRBJ1-3; D gene: .; V gene: TRBV3-1/TRBV3-2; CDR3 protein: CASSQVSGQGNTIYF; CDR3 DNA: TGTGCCAGCAGCCAAGTCTCCGGACAGGGAAACACCATATATTTT
clone size: .; J gene: TRBJ1-2; D gene: TRBD1; V gene: TRBV5-1; CDR3 protein: CASSPSGTGIYGYTF; CDR3 DNA: TGCGCCAGCAGCCCATCAGGGACAGGGATATATGGCTACACCTTC
clone size: .; J gene: TRBJ1-3; D gene: TRBD1; V gene: TRBV19; CDR3 protein: CASQQGALGNTIYF; CDR3 DNA: TGTGCCAGTCAACAGGGGGCCTTGGGAAACACCATATATTTT
clone size: once; J gene: TRBJ1-2; D gene: TRBD1; V gene: TRBV9; CDR3 protein: CASSVVTGGGGYTF; CDR3 DNA: TGTGCCAGCAGCGTAGTCACAGGGGGTGGTGGCTACACCTTC
clone size: .; J gene: TRBJ1-3; D gene: TRBD1; V gene: TRBV28; CDR3 protein: CASSQGGSTGNTIYF; CDR3 DNA: TGTGCCAGCAGTCAGGGGGGTTCAACTGGAAACACCATATATTTT
clone size: .; J gene: TRBJ1-2; D gene: TRBD1; V gene: TRBV5-4; CDR3 protein: CACTRDRGGHGYTF; CDR3 DNA: TGTGCCTGTACCCGGGACAGGGGAGGTCATGGCTACACCTTC
clone size: .; J gene: TRBJ2-3; D gene: TRBD2; V gene: TRBV7-2; CDR3 protein: CASSLSSGTGTDTQYF; CDR3 DNA: TGTGCCAGCAGCTTGTCTAGCGGGACTGGCACAGATACGCAGTATTTT
clone size: .; J gene: TRBJ1-2; D gene: .; V gene: TRBV28; CDR3 protein: CASRLYRDYGYTF; CDR3 DNA: TGTGCCAGCAGACTCTACAGGGACTATGGCTACACCTTC
clone size: .; J gene: TRBJ2-3; D gene: .; V gene: TRBV19; CDR3 protein: CASSTQGSTDTQYF; CDR3 DNA: TGTGCCAGTAGTACCCAGGGTAGCACAGATACGCAGTATTTT
clone size: few; J gene: TRBJ1-1; D gene: .; V gene: TRBV7-9; CDR3 protein: CASSLKGALNTEAFF; CDR3 DNA: TGTGCCAGCAGCTTAAAGGGAGCCTTGAACACTGAAGCTTTCTTT
clone size: .; J gene: TRBJ1-2; D gene: .; V gene: TRBV29-1; CDR3 protein: CSVTGVENYGYTF; CDR3 DNA: TGCAGCGTTACAGGAGTAGAGAACTATGGCTACACCTTC
clone size: .; J gene: TRBJ1-2; D gene: .; V gene: TRBV6-5; CDR3 protein: CASSYSTSGYGYTF; CDR3 DNA: TGTGCCAGCAGTTACTCCACTAGTGGTTATGGCTACACCTTC
clone size: .; J gene: TRBJ1-4; D gene: TRBD1; V gene: TRBV7-2; CDR3 protein: CASSWGRTGGSEKLFF; CDR3 DNA: TGTGCCAGCAGCTGGGGGAGGACAGGGGGCAGTGAAAAACTGTTTTTT
clone size: .; J gene: TRBJ2-7; D gene: TRBD2; V gene: TRBV6-5; CDR3 protein: CASSYSLAGVYEQYF; CDR3 DNA: TGTGCCAGCAGTTACTCGCTAGCGGGAGTTTACGAGCAGTACTTC